These T cell receptor beta chains were read from a single sample in a study of blood T cell repertoires in COVID-19. Method: immunoSEQ multiplex PCR; TCRdb's copy keeps in-frame clones and lacks some. The sample records roughly 150,000 clones, roughly 80% being singletons. Sequencing was carried out using peripheral blood. The receptors derive from a man aged 55 to 69 with acute or convalescent COVID-19. The CDR3 runs from the conserved cysteine through the conserved F or W. The D gene is left open where the match is weak. The listing skips clone size in some rows; elsewhere it reads once, few, many or a size class.

- | TRBJ2-2 | - | TRBV7-3 | TGTGCCAGCAGCCTAAACAGGGCGGGCGGGGAGCTGTTTTTT | CASSLNRAGGELFF
- | TRBJ2-1 | TRBD2 | TRBV2 | TGTGCCAGCAGTGATAGGCTAGCGGGGGGCGGAGAGCAGTTCTTC | CASSDRLAGGGEQFF
once | TRBJ2-3 | TRBD1 | TRBV29-1 | TGCAGCGTTGTGACAGGGACCCTCACAGATACGCAGTATTTT | CSVVTGTLTDTQYF
- | TRBJ1-2 | - | TRBV7-3 | TGTGCCAGCAGCTTCAGCCGGGATAGTGGCTACACCTTC | CASSFSRDSGYTF
- | TRBJ2-1 | - | TRBV19 | TGTGCCAGTAGTATATTGGGGGGGGCATGGAATGAGCAGTTCTTC | CASSILGGAWNEQFF
- | TRBJ1-4 | - | TRBV23-1 | TGCGCCAGCAGTCAATTAGTGGCGGAGGCCTGTGAAAAACTGTTTTTT | CASSQLVAEACEKLFF
- | TRBJ1-5 | TRBD1 | TRBV5-8 | TGTGCCAGCAGCTCCAACCGCAGGGGGCGCGTGTATCAGCCCCAGCATTTT | CASSSNRRGRVYQPQHF
- | TRBJ2-1 | TRBD2 | TRBV7-9 | TGTGCCAGCAGCTTAACGGTAGCGGGTAAAAATGAGCAGTTCTTC | CASSLTVAGKNEQFF
- | TRBJ2-7 | TRBD2 | TRBV20-1 | TGCAGTGCTAGTGGACTAGCACGGGGGGAGCAGTACTTC | CSASGLARGEQYF
- | TRBJ2-3 | - | TRBV30 | TGTGCCTGGAGTGTACGGCGGGGAGATACGCAGTATTTT | CAWSVRRGDTQYF